These 29 T cell receptor beta chains came from one sample sequenced in a study of blood T cell repertoires in COVID-19. Data came from immunoSEQ multiplex PCR; TCRdb stores just in-frame clones and leaves some out. The data hold 130,000 to 150,000 clones, with approximately 78% observed a single time. Material: peripheral blood. The receptors were sampled from a human donor with acute or convalescent COVID-19. The donor label of this sample is uncertain.

Only a few counts were recorded for this clone. The chain has TRBV9 and TRBJ1-3; D may be TRBD1 (5 bases). V shed 2 bases and J shed 1 base, with 7 bases lying between them. CDR1 and CDR2 (germline): SGDLS, YYNGEE. This CDR3 has 14 amino acids. DNA of the CDR3: TGTGCCAGCAGCGTGCCAGGGTCTGGAAACACCATATATTTT. It yields the protein CASSVPGSGNTIYF. Full variable domain (outside the CDR3, taken from reference TRBV9 and TRBJ1-3): DSGVTQTPKHLITATGQRVTLRCSPRSGDLSVYWYQQSLDQGLQFLIQYYNGEERAKGNILERFSAQQFPDLHSELNLSSLELGDSALYFCASSVPGSGNTIYFGEGSWLTVV.

The chain is built from TRBV5-1 and TRBJ2-1, with a tentative D call TRBD2 (6 bases). This CDR3 comprises 11 residues. The V gene's germline CDR1 is SGHRS and CDR2 YFSETQ. V was pared by 8 bases and J by 8 bases, with 11 bases between. CDR3 region: CASRERDEQFF. CDR3 in DNA: TGCGCCAGTAGAGAGCGGGATGAGCAGTTCTTC.

CDR3 sequence reads: CASSRDRGNEKLFF. CDR3 DNA sequence: TGCGCCAGCAGCCGAGACAGGGGCAATGAAAAACTGTTTTTT. This chain links TRBV5-1 with TRBJ1-4, with 8 nucleotides matching TRBD1. Germline assignment: CDR1 SGHRS and CDR2 YFSETQ. This CDR3 has 14 amino acids. Losses at the gene ends were 4 bases for V and 5 bases for J; bases not matched to a gene: 4.

This chain joins TRBV2 and TRBJ1-4, with TRBD1 matching over 7 bases. The CDR3 is 14 amino acids. Trimming took 8 bases from V and 0 from J; bases not matched to a gene: 3. CDR1 is SNHLY, CDR2 FYNNEI, per germline. CDR3 DNA: TGTGCCAGCGACAGGGCCGCAACTAATGAAAAACTGTTTTTT. It translates to CASDRAATNEKLFF. The complete variable domain, with remaining parts taken from reference TRBV2 and TRBJ1-4, reads EPEVTQTPSHQVTQMGQEVILRCVPISNHLYFYWYRQILGQKVEFLVSFYNNEISEKSEIFDDQFSVERPDGSNFTLKIRSTKLEDSAMYFCASDRAATNEKLFFGSGTQLSVL.

The chain carries TRBV5-5 and TRBJ1-2, with unresolved D. The CDR3 extends over 13 amino acids. Germline V gene lookup returns CDR1 SGHKS and CDR2 YYEKEE (reference sequence). V lost 2 bases, J lost 6 bases, and 11 bases lay in between. Written as DNA, the CDR3 is TGTGCCAGCAGCTTTGATCCAGAAGATGGCTACACCTTC. This translates into CASSFDPEDGYTF. The whole variable domain, remainder taken from reference TRBV5-5 and TRBJ1-2, is DAGVTQSPTHLIKTRGQQVTLRCSPISGHKSVSWYQQVLGQGPQFIFQYYEKEERGRGNFPDRFSARQFPNYSSELNVNALLLGDSALYLCASSFDPEDGYTFGSGTRLTVV.

V gene TRBV30 combines with J gene TRBJ1-4; no definite D call. Per germline, CDR1 GTSNPN and CDR2 SVGIG (reference sequence). There are 14 residues in the CDR3. V was pared by 4 bases and J by 8 bases, with 17 bases between. Here the CDR3 DNA reads TGTGCCTGGAAGAGGATGACCTCCTTGGAAAAACTGTTTTTT. This gives the protein CAWKRMTSLEKLFF.

V usage is TRBV5-1 and J usage is TRBJ1-2, with TRBD1 matching 9 bases. The CDR3 covers 13 residues. The germline V gene has CDR1 SGHRS and CDR2 YFSETQ. V lost 6 bases and J lost 4; bases outside the gene matches: 4. In nucleotides, the CDR3 is TGCGCCAGCATCCCGGACAGGGGCTATGGCTACACCTTC. It yields the protein CASIPDRGYGYTF.

This clone was observed a single time. This chain joins TRBV6-6 and TRBJ1-1; 9 nucleotides line up with TRBD1. The V gene's germline CDR1 is MNHNY and CDR2 SVGAGI (reference sequence). The CDR3 is made up of 15 amino acids. V was pared by 10 bases and J by 8 bases, with 17 bases of the junction left unmatched. The CDR3 DNA reads as TGTGCCACCCTCCCGGGACAGGGCTGGGGAACGGAAGCTTTCTTT. Translated: CATLPGQGWGTEAFF.

The chain combines TRBV5-4 with TRBJ1-3, with TRBD1 as a possible D gene (5 bases). The V gene's germline CDR1 is SGHNT and CDR2 YYREEE (reference sequence). V shed 1 base and J shed 3 bases, with 20 bases lying between them. The CDR3 runs to 18 residues. The CDR3 DNA sequence: TGTGCCAGCAGCTTGCTAGGGCAGGGTGAAGGCCGTGGAAACACCATATATTTT. As protein: CASSLLGQGEGRGNTIYF.

The V and J genes are TRBV15 and TRBJ1-2; D may be TRBD1 (5 bases). The ends were cut back, 0 bases at V and 6 bases at J, with 14 bases in the middle. The germline V gene has CDR1 LNHNV and CDR2 YYDKDF (reference sequence). This CDR3 spans 15 amino acids. This CDR3 is CATSRDLGGVDGYTF. In nucleotides, the CDR3 is TGTGCCACCAGCAGAGATCTGGGGGGGGTAGATGGCTACACCTTC.

This rearrangement joins TRBV20-1 to TRBJ1-2; possibly TRBD1 for D (6 bases). Germline lookup yields CDR1 DFQATT and CDR2 SNEGSKA (reference sequence). The V gene lost 6 bases and the J gene lost 2 bases, with 7 bases spanning the gap. This CDR3 contains 11 residues. The CDR3 region is CSAGQNYGYTF. The CDR3, as DNA: TGCAGTGCCGGACAGAACTATGGCTACACCTTC.

The chain recombines TRBV11-1 with TRBJ2-7, with 9 bases fitting TRBD1. The V gene end was trimmed by 1 base and the J gene end by 3 bases; junction bases not matched to a gene: 4. The CDR3 covers 15 residues. Germline lookup yields CDR1 SGHAT and CDR2 FQDESV (reference sequence). CDR3 region: CASSLEQGAVYEQYF. The CDR3 DNA sequence: TGTGCCAGCAGCTTAGAACAGGGGGCAGTCTACGAGCAGTACTTC. The full variable domain, in which reference TRBV11-1 and TRBJ2-7 provide the parts outside the CDR3, is EAEVAQSPRYKITEKSQAVAFWCDPISGHATLYWYRQILGQGPELLVQFQDESVVDDSQLPKDRFSAERLKGVDSTLKIQPAELGDSAMYLCASSLEQGAVYEQYFGPGTRLTVT.

The rearrangement joins TRBV4-1 to TRBJ1-2; the D is unclear. The CDR3 spans 15 residues. The V and J ends lost 2 bases and 3 bases respectively, with 13 bases between them. Germline values: CDR1 MGHRA, CDR2 YSYEKL. CDR3 DNA sequence: TGCGCCAGCAGCCAAACAAAGGAGGGCGACTATGGCTACACCTTC. As protein: CASSQTKEGDYGYTF.

The chain employs TRBV7-2 and TRBJ2-5; 8 bases are shared with TRBD2. This CDR3 spans 15 amino acids. Unmatched junction bases numbered 2, after V lost 1 base and J lost 1 base. Germline values: CDR1 SGHTA, CDR2 FQGNSA. The CDR3 is CASSLGRGVQETQYF. The CDR3 coding sequence is TGTGCCAGCAGCTTAGGGCGGGGGGTCCAAGAGACCCAGTACTTC.

The rearrangement uses TRBV11-3 and TRBJ2-1, with D perhaps matching TRBD1 (5 bases). Germline assignment: CDR1 SGHNT and CDR2 YENEEA. Trimming took 2 bases from V and 3 from J, leaving 11 bases between them. CDR3 length: 15 residues. The CDR3 coding sequence is TGTGCCAGCAGCTTAAGGCAGGGTAACTACAATGAGCAGTTCTTC. As protein: CASSLRQGNYNEQFF.

This chain uses TRBV30 with TRBJ1-1; the match to TRBD1 covers 10 bases. The CDR3 spans 12 residues. CDR1 is GTSNPN and CDR2 is SVGIG in the germline V gene (reference sequence). After removal of 8 bases from V and 4 bases from J, the junction contained 4 bases not matched to a gene. CDR3 region: CATGTGVTEAFF. The CDR3 DNA reads TGTGCCACCGGGACAGGGGTCACTGAAGCTTTCTTT.

This clone has just a few counts. This chain connects TRBV4-3 to TRBJ2-3; 8 bases map to TRBD2. Trimming took 0 bases from V and 7 from J; bases not matched to a gene: 12. CDR3 length equals 17 residues. Germline V gene sequence: CDR1 LGHNA, CDR2 YSLEER. CDR3 sequence (DNA): TGCGCCAGCAGCCAAGATCTAGGGCGGGGGGTTTCGAATACGCAGTATTTT. It is translated as CASSQDLGRGVSNTQYF.

V usage is TRBV21-1 and J usage is TRBJ1-5. TRBV21-1 is labeled a pseudogene. This CDR3 region has 12 residues. Here the CDR3 reads CASTLSGQPQHF. The CDR3 nucleotides are TGTGCCAGCACCTTATCGGGGCAGCCCCAGCATTTT.

CDR3 sequence: CASSLTGRGEDTQYF. The DNA of the CDR3 is TGTGCCAGCAGCCTGACGGGCAGGGGGGAAGATACGCAGTATTTT. The chain recombines TRBV7-9 with TRBJ2-3; weak D call: TRBD1 (7 bases). The CDR3 contains 15 residues. Germline assignment: CDR1 SEHNR and CDR2 FQNEAQ (reference sequence). Trimming pared 5 bases from V and 5 bases from J, leaving 17 bases between.

The chain uses TRBV5-1 and TRBJ2-5; 9 bases fit TRBD1. Trimming took 5 bases from V and 5 from J; bases not matched to a gene: 10. The CDR3 covers 15 residues. Germline assignment: CDR1 SGHRS and CDR2 YFSETQ. In DNA, the CDR3 is TGCGCCAGCAGTTTCGACAGGGGGATACAGGAGACCCAGTACTTC. Its protein product is CASSFDRGIQETQYF.

The count of this clone is one. This chain uses TRBV6-5 with TRBJ2-1; 7 bases agree with TRBD2. CDR1 MNHEY and CDR2 SVGAGI come from the germline V gene. The CDR3 is made up of 15 amino acids. After removal of 6 bases from V and 2 bases from J, the junction contained 7 bases not matched to a gene. The CDR3 region is CASRVLAYTYNEQFF. The CDR3 bases are TGTGCCAGCAGGGTACTAGCGTACACCTACAATGAGCAGTTCTTC.

This clone turned up a few times. The V gene is TRBV6-5, the J gene TRBJ1-5; 7 bases fit TRBD1. Germline CDR1 is MNHEY and CDR2 is SVGAGI. The V segment lost 7 bases and the J segment 3 bases; nucleotides outside the gene matches: 6. This CDR3 spans 14 amino acids. The DNA of the CDR3 is TGTGCCAGCATGTCGGGACAGATCAATCAGCCCCAGCATTTT. Translating it yields CASMSGQINQPQHF.

With regard to this clone: No DNA is shown, since the ends of the CDR3 on it are uncertain; the CDR3 is the one TCRdb lists. This chain uses TRBV19 with TRBJ1-5. The CDR3 adds up to 16 amino acids, both ends counted. Germline lookup yields CDR1 LNHDA and CDR2 SQIVND (reference sequence). CDR3 loop: CASSSGLSTLNQPQHF.

The J gene is TRBJ1-4, the V gene TRBV19; no firm D call. With 3 bases removed from V and 5 bases from J, the gap between germline ends came to 10 bases. Germline V CDR1 and CDR2: LNHDA, SQIVND (reference sequence). This CDR3 is built from 14 residues. CDR3 in DNA: TGTGCCAGTAGTATCACATCCTGGAATGAAAAACTGTTTTTT. Translating gives CASSITSWNEKLFF.

This chain connects TRBV7-6 to TRBJ2-5; D is undetermined. The germline V gene encodes CDR1 SGHVS and CDR2 FNYEAQ. The length of the CDR3 is 14 residues. V dropped 1 base and J dropped 5 bases, with 11 bases sitting between them. CDR3 amino acids: CASSLDSGVETQYF. CDR3 sequence (DNA): TGTGCCAGCAGCTTAGACTCGGGTGTGGAGACCCAGTACTTC.

This clone was picked up many times. The chain employs TRBV2 and TRBJ1-2; 8 bases map to TRBD1. Germline V gene data show CDR1 as SNHLY and CDR2 as FYNNEI. Trimming at V came to 5 bases and at J to 7 bases, leaving 18 bases not matched to a gene. This CDR3 region has 17 residues. This chain's CDR3 is CASSNNRDRRTLSGYTF. CDR3 DNA: TGTGCCAGCAGTAATAACCGGGACAGGCGAACGCTAAGTGGCTACACCTTC. The full variable domain, in which reference TRBV2 and TRBJ1-2 provide the parts outside the CDR3, is EPEVTQTPSHQVTQMGQEVILRCVPISNHLYFYWYRQILGQKVEFLVSFYNNEISEKSEIFDDQFSVERPDGSNFTLKIRSTKLEDSAMYFCASSNNRDRRTLSGYTFGSGTRLTVV.

The V gene is TRBV7-6, the J gene TRBJ2-7, with TRBD2 matching over 12 bases. V lost 4 bases to trimming and J lost 3 bases; unmatched junction nucleotides: 4. Germline CDR1 and CDR2: SGHVS and FNYEAQ. This CDR3 region has 15 residues. CDR3 DNA: TGTGCCAGCAGCTCTCTAGCGGGGGGGGACTACGAGCAGTACTTC. It specifies CASSSLAGGDYEQYF.

The V gene is TRBV30, the J gene TRBJ1-3; D gene uncertain. Germline CDR1 and CDR2: GTSNPN and SVGIG (reference sequence). Trimming took 1 base from V and 1 from J, leaving 5 bases between them. CDR3 size: 13 residues. CDR3: CAWSGGSGNTIYF. The CDR3 region has the DNA TGTGCCTGGAGTGGAGGTTCTGGAAACACCATATATTTT.

This rearrangement joins TRBV7-2 to TRBJ1-2; D is ambiguous. The germline V gene has CDR1 SGHTA and CDR2 FQGNSA. The V and J ends lost 5 bases and 0 bases respectively, with 7 bases between them. The CDR3 is 13 amino acids. The CDR3, as DNA: TGTGCCAGCAGCAGGGAGCCTAACTATGGCTACACCTTC. As protein: CASSREPNYGYTF.